This entry lists 17 T cell receptor beta chains sequenced from one sample in a study of T cells in Graves' hyperthyroidism and ophthalmopathy. The TCR beta CDR3 regions underwent amplification using RNA transcripts as the source. With the HTBI primer set, the TCR CDR3 went through a first round of RT-PCR. Via MiXCR, TCRdb re-called the multiplex PCR reads, giving one row per CDR3 protein. The table lists approximately 590,000 distinct CDR3 sequences, roughly 46% of them singletons, with approximately 8.2% in the top ten. The sequenced material came from peripheral blood or thyroid tissue (not recorded which). Receptors were obtained from a woman between 18 and 29 years old with Graves' hyperthyroidism.

The chain joins TRBV9 to TRBJ1-4; D is uncertain. In germline, CDR1 is SGDLS, CDR2 YYNGEE. Trimming pared 4 bases from V and 9 bases from J, leaving 16 bases between. This CDR3 contains 14 residues. This chain's CDR3 is CASSQMATWKKLFF. The CDR3, as DNA: TGTGCCAGCAGCCAAATGGCTACTTGGAAAAAACTGTTTTTT. The whole variable domain, remainder taken from reference TRBV9 and TRBJ1-4, is DSGVTQTPKHLITATGQRVTLRCSPRSGDLSVYWYQQSLDQGLQFLIQYYNGEERAKGNILERFSAQQFPDLHSELNLSSLELGDSALYFCASSQMATWKKLFFGSGTQLSVL.

V and J are TRBV11-3 and TRBJ1-2; 9 positions match TRBD1. The length of the CDR3 is 16 residues. V shed 0 bases and J 5 bases; nucleotides not matched to a gene: 7. Germline V gene data show CDR1 as SGHNT and CDR2 as YENEEA. The CDR3 DNA sequence: TGTGCCAGCAGCTTAGACGGGACAGGGAACTTGTATGGCTACACCTTC. This gives the protein CASSLDGTGNLYGYTF.

This clonotype has ten or more counts. This sequence joins TRBV7-9 and TRBJ1-1; D gene unclear. Germline CDR1 is SEHNR and CDR2 is FQNEAQ (reference sequence). This CDR3 region has 14 residues. The germline V and J ends were trimmed by 1 base and 0 bases, with 6 bases remaining between them. The CDR3 bases are TGTGCCAGCAGCTTAGGGGCGCTGAACACTGAAGCTTTCTTT. Its translation: CASSLGALNTEAFF.

This sequence joins TRBV25-1 and TRBJ1-1, with a possible D match to TRBD1 (6 bases). Looked up from germline, CDR1 is MGHDK and CDR2 is SYGVNS. Between the trimmed V and J ends, which lost 1 base and 7 bases, there was a span of 13 bases. The CDR3 spans 14 residues. CDR3 amino acids: CASSEFGGTFEAFF. In DNA form, the CDR3 reads TGTGCCAGCAGTGAATTCGGGGGCACCTTTGAAGCTTTCTTT.

This chain uses TRBV20-1 with TRBJ2-7; 8 nucleotides align to TRBD2. V lost 1 base, J lost 5 bases, and 4 bases stayed unmatched. CDR1 and CDR2 from the germline V gene are DFQATT and SNEGSKA (reference sequence). This CDR3 has 13 amino acids. The CDR3 DNA reads as TGCAGTGCTAGAGCGGGAGGGAACCACGAGCAGTACTTC. Its translation is CSARAGGNHEQYF.

The chain couples TRBV12-3 or TRBV12-4 to TRBJ2-3, with 8 positions matching TRBD2. V lost 3 bases to trimming and J lost 5 bases; unmatched junction nucleotides: 7. The CDR3 is 15 amino acids. CDR3 bases: TGTGCCAGCAGTTTTACTAGCGGAGCGGAAGATACGCAGTATTTT. Residues: CASSFTSGAEDTQYF.

The rearrangement uses TRBV10-3 and TRBJ2-7, with 11 bases lining up with TRBD2. The CDR3 length is 14 residues. CDR1 ENHRY and CDR2 SYGVKD come from the germline V gene. The J segment lost 7 bases and the V segment lost 8 bases, leaving 10 bases of the junction unmatched. The DNA for the CDR3 is TGTGCCATCGGAACTAGCGGGGGCAACAATGAGCAGTACTTC. It is translated as CAIGTSGGNNEQYF.

The chain recombines TRBV20-1 with TRBJ2-7; 12 bases are shared with TRBD1. V dropped 8 bases and J dropped 4; count of bases not matched to a gene: 6. Germline V gives CDR1 DFQATT, CDR2 SNEGSKA (reference sequence). CDR3 length: 13 amino acids. CDR3 protein: CSTPGQGAYEQYF. The DNA for the CDR3 is TGCAGTACGCCGGGACAGGGGGCATACGAGCAGTACTTC.

Ten or more counts support this clonotype. V and J are TRBV15 and TRBJ2-2; no clear D gene. The CDR3 totals 14 residues. CDR1 is LNHNV, CDR2 YYDKDF, per germline (reference sequence). The V and J ends lost 2 bases and 6 bases respectively, with 10 bases between them. The CDR3 DNA is TGTGCCACCAGCAGACAACAGAGCGCCGGGGAGCTGTTTTTT. Amino acids: CATSRQQSAGELFF.

In this sample, this clonotype turned up many times. This chain uses TRBV2 with TRBJ2-7; 9 bases align to TRBD2. Germline V lookup: CDR1 SNHLY, CDR2 FYNNEI. After removal of 6 bases from V and 1 base from J, the junction contained 7 bases not matched to a gene. This CDR3 is 15 amino acids long. In DNA, the CDR3 is TGTGCCAGCAGAGAGACGCTAGCGGGATCCTACGAGCAGTACTTC. Encoded protein: CASRETLAGSYEQYF.

Regarding this clonotype: A much larger clone lies a single base off, so this may be a read error. The genes are TRBV7-2 and TRBJ2-5; 9 bases align to TRBD2. Germline V lookup: CDR1 SGHTA, CDR2 FQGNSA. The CDR3 sequence is 18 residues long. J gave up 4 bases and V 8 bases, and 20 bases lay outside the gene matches. The CDR3 region is CASQPYWREGLGRETQYF. The CDR3 DNA reads as TGTGCCAGCCAACCCTATTGGCGGGAGGGCCTCGGGAGAGAGACCCAGTACTTC.

This clonotype was counted many times. The rearrangement uses TRBV29-1 and TRBJ1-1, with D uncertain. The length of the CDR3 is 12 residues. The V end was cut by 3 bases, the J end by 1 base, with 6 bases between. Germline CDR1 SQVTM, CDR2 ANQGSEA. CDR3 residues: CSVDYGNTEAFF. CDR3 DNA sequence: TGCAGCGTTGACTACGGGAACACTGAAGCTTTCTTT.

This clonotype was seen at least ten times. The rearrangement joins TRBV29-1 to TRBJ1-2, with D unresolved. Germline loops: CDR1 SQVTM, CDR2 ANQGSEA. This CDR3 has 11 amino acids. Deletions cut 6 bases from V and 2 bases from J, with 7 bases between. CDR3 residues: CSVADNYGYTF. CDR3 in DNA: TGCAGCGTCGCCGACAACTATGGCTACACCTTC.

In its sample, this clonotype was seen many times. The genes are TRBV2 and TRBJ2-7, with D possibly matching TRBD1 (6 bases). This CDR3 comprises 14 residues. The germline V gene has CDR1 SNHLY and CDR2 FYNNEI. V was pared by 1 base and J by 3 bases, with 10 bases between. CDR3 coding DNA: TGTGCCAGCAGTGAAGACAGGGCCGGCTACGAGCAGTACTTC. This gives the protein CASSEDRAGYEQYF. Looking up the rest from reference TRBV2 and TRBJ2-7 gives the full variable domain: EPEVTQTPSHQVTQMGQEVILRCVPISNHLYFYWYRQILGQKVEFLVSFYNNEISEKSEIFDDQFSVERPDGSNFTLKIRSTKLEDSAMYFCASSEDRAGYEQYFGPGTRLTVT.

This clonotype was found a few times. The genes are TRBV20-1 and TRBJ2-7; 12 bases map to TRBD1. Trimming took 6 bases from V and 5 from J; bases not matched to a gene: 5. From germline, CDR1 is DFQATT and CDR2 SNEGSKA (reference sequence). This CDR3 has 13 residues. This CDR3 is CSAPGQGAHEQYF. Here the CDR3 DNA reads TGCAGTGCACCGGGACAGGGGGCCCACGAGCAGTACTTC.

The chain has TRBV18 and TRBJ1-2, with 7 bases matching TRBD1. The ends lost 0 bases at V and 7 bases at J; junction bases unmatched: 8. CDR3 length: 15 amino acids. Germline values: CDR1 KGHSH, CDR2 LQKENI. The CDR3 loop reads CASSPPSAGGVGYTF. In DNA, the CDR3 is TGTGCCAGCTCACCACCGAGTGCAGGGGGTGTTGGCTACACCTTC.

V gene TRBV15 combines with J gene TRBJ2-2; 8 bases agree with TRBD1. There are 15 residues in the CDR3. Losses at the gene ends were 0 bases for V and 5 bases for J; bases not matched to a gene: 2. The germline V gene has CDR1 LNHNV and CDR2 YYDKDF (reference sequence). CDR3 residues: CATSREDRDTGELFF. The CDR3 DNA sequence: TGTGCCACCAGCAGAGAGGACAGGGATACCGGGGAGCTGTTTTTT. The entire variable domain, with the rest obtained from reference TRBV15 and TRBJ2-2, is as follows: DAMVIQNPRYQVTQFGKPVTLSCSQTLNHNVMYWYQQKSSQAPKLLFHYYDKDFNNEADTPDNFQSRRPNTSFCFLDIRSPGLGDTAMYLCATSREDRDTGELFFGEGSRLTVL.